This T cell receptor beta chain was retrieved from a study of blood T cell repertoires in COVID-19. On the study more broadly: Spain, Italy and the United States supplied samples that represented acute and convalescent COVID-19. T cells, B-cell-depleted T cells, or PBMCs supplied cDNA or gDNA.

Profiled with immunoSEQ multiplex PCR; TCRdb holds only in-frame clones, not every one. The sample consists of around 160,000 clones, 88% of them appearing once. This TCR came from a human donor in a cohort sampled during active COVID-19. The sequenced sample consisted of peripheral blood.

CDR3 bases: TGTGCCAGCAGTGACGGGAGGGGGATAGACTACAATGAGCAGTTCTTC. It specifies CASSDGRGIDYNEQFF. The rearrangement links TRBV6-1 to TRBJ2-1; TRBD2 matches at 8 bases. This CDR3 has 16 residues. Germline-derived CDR1 and CDR2 are MNHNS and SASEGT. Trimming cost V 3 bases and J 3 bases; bases outside gene matches: 7.